These T cell receptor beta chains were read from a single sample in a study of T cell repertoires in ileal Crohn's disease. Some clones are missing from TCRdb's copy, which holds only in-frame ones; the method was immunoSEQ multiplex PCR. The sample lists 3,000 to 3,500 clones; 81% were seen once. Sequencing was done on a sample of ileal tissue. These receptors came from an adult with Crohn's disease. CDR3s include the opening cysteine and the closing phenylalanine or tryptophan. A D gene is named only where the DNA matches it firmly. Expanded clones get a size class; other rows say once, few or many, or leave the size out.

j_call	d_call	v_call	clone_size	cdr3_aa	cdr3_nt
TRBJ2-7	TRBD2	TRBV29-1	once	CSVSRRGSYEQYF	TGCAGCGTTTCCAGGCGGGGGAGCTACGAGCAGTACTTC
TRBJ1-1	-	TRBV6-1	few	CASDQGKGSFF	TGTGCCAGCGACCAGGGTAAAGGGTCTTTCTTT
TRBJ2-5	TRBD2	TRBV4-1	-	CASSPRGGPSRQETQYF	TGCGCCAGCAGCCCCCGCGGGGGGCCTAGCCGGCAAGAGACCCAGTACTTC
TRBJ1-2	-	TRBV11-2	-	CASSLAPNYGYTF	TGTGCCAGCAGCTTGGCACCCAACTATGGCTACACCTTC
TRBJ2-7	TRBD2	TRBV5-1	few	CASGRAGELGEQYF	TGCGCCAGCGGGCGAGCGGGAGAATTGGGCGAGCAGTACTTC
TRBJ2-3	TRBD2	TRBV5-5	-	CASSLDVGLGTDTQYF	TGTGCCAGCAGCTTGGATGTTGGACTAGGCACAGATACGCAGTATTTT
TRBJ2-7	-	TRBV25-1	-	CASSDNREAFSYEQYF	TGTGCCAGCAGTGACAATAGGGAGGCTTTCTCCTACGAGCAGTACTTC
TRBJ2-6	-	TRBV7-7	-	CASSSSLAPGANVLTF	TGTGCCAGCAGCTCCTCACTAGCACCCGGGGCCAACGTCCTGACTTTC
TRBJ2-3	TRBD1	TRBV15	-	CATSRDRGLGTDTQYF	TGTGCCACCAGCAGGGACAGGGGTTTGGGCACAGATACGCAGTATTTT
TRBJ2-5	TRBD2	TRBV9	-	CASSPGPSGSFETQYF	TGTGCCAGCAGCCCCGGTCCTAGCGGGAGTTTCGAGACCCAGTACTTC
TRBJ1-2	TRBD1	TRBV19	-	CASSMGQVGYTF	TGTGCCAGTAGTATGGGACAGGTCGGGTATACCTTC
TRBJ2-7	TRBD2	TRBV19	once	CASSIAGVREQYF	TGTGCCAGTAGTATTGCGGGGGTACGCGAGCAGTACTTC
TRBJ2-3	TRBD2	TRBV28	-	CASSPAGGPSDTQYF	TGTGCCAGCAGCCCAGCGGGGGGGCCCTCAGATACGCAGTATTTT
TRBJ1-3	-	TRBV7-9	-	CASSLGQPNSGNTIYF	TGTGCCAGCAGCTTAGGACAGCCTAACTCTGGAAACACCATATATTTT
TRBJ2-1	TRBD2	TRBV10-3	-	CAIRDGLAGGDEQFF	TGTGCCATCAGGGATGGACTAGCGGGGGGGGATGAGCAGTTCTTC
TRBJ1-3	-	TRBV23-1	-	CASSQSGPQAFSGNTIYF	TGCGCCAGCAGTCAATCGGGGCCTCAGGCGTTCTCTGGAAACACCATATATTTT
TRBJ2-7	-	TRBV7-8	-	CASSPETAALGEQYF	TGTGCCAGCAGCCCAGAGACAGCCGCCCTAGGCGAGCAGTACTTC
TRBJ1-2	-	TRBV25-1	-	CATQRGGYGYTF	TGTGCCACCCAGAGGGGAGGGTATGGCTACACCTTC
TRBJ2-1	-	TRBV5-1	-	CASRGGINSYNEQFF	TGCGCCAGCAGGGGCGGGATTAATTCCTACAATGAGCAGTTCTTC
TRBJ2-5	-	TRBV7-7	-	CASSLDSQETQYF	TGTGCCAGCAGCCTGGACAGTCAAGAGACCCAGTACTTC
TRBJ2-2	TRBD2	TRBV11-2	-	CASSQREDTGELFF	TGTGCCAGCTCCCAGCGGGAGGACACCGGGGAGCTGTTTTTT
TRBJ2-3	TRBD2	TRBV5-5	-	CASSHLAGGSDTQYF	TGTGCCAGCAGCCATCTAGCGGGAGGATCAGATACGCAGTATTTT
TRBJ2-5	TRBD1	TRBV9	-	CASSEETGARETQYF	TGTGCCAGCAGCGAGGAGACAGGGGCAAGAGAGACCCAGTACTTC
TRBJ1-3	-	TRBV6-5	-	CASSYRQGYSGNTIYF	TGTGCCAGCAGTTACCGTCAGGGGTACTCTGGAAACACCATATATTTT
TRBJ2-3	-	TRBV2	-	CASRGRPDTQYF	TGTGCCAGCAGGGGGCGGCCAGATACGCAGTATTTT
TRBJ2-7	TRBD1	TRBV5-1	-	CASSRAGTGFSYEQYF	TGCGCCAGCAGTCGCGCCGGGACAGGATTCTCCTACGAGCAGTACTTC
TRBJ1-4	-	TRBV29-1	-	CSVDSGSGTNEKLFF	TGCAGCGTCGACAGTGGATCTGGCACTAATGAAAAACTGTTTTTT
TRBJ2-7	TRBD2	TRBV5-4	-	CASRPGLSPAGYEQYF	TGTGCCAGTCGTCCGGGACTATCGCCCGCCGGCTACGAGCAGTACTTC
TRBJ2-1	-	TRBV2	large	CASSVVLAGINEQFF	TGTGCCAGCAGTGTGGTCCTGGCGGGAATCAATGAGCAGTTCTTC
TRBJ2-3	TRBD2	TRBV27	-	CASSPSGGIAGGTDTQYF	TGTGCCAGCAGTCCGTCGGGGGGAATAGCGGGGGGCACAGATACGCAGTATTTT
TRBJ2-1	TRBD2	TRBV29-1	-	CSVEYSGGADEQFF	TGCAGCGTTGAATATAGCGGGGGGGCCGATGAGCAGTTCTTC
TRBJ1-1	-	TRBV11-2	-	CASSSTVRDTEAFF	TGTGCCAGCAGCTCGACGGTTCGGGACACTGAAGCTTTCTTT
TRBJ2-1	TRBD1	TRBV19	-	CAIQDRDHEQFF	TGTGCCATCCAGGACAGGGACCATGAGCAGTTCTTC
TRBJ1-2	-	TRBV7-2	-	CASSLVDIYGYTF	TGTGCCAGCAGCTTAGTGGACATCTATGGCTACACCTTC
TRBJ1-5	TRBD1	TRBV5-8	-	CASSGGDRLSNQPQHF	TGTGCCAGCAGCGGAGGGGACAGGTTAAGCAATCAGCCCCAGCATTTT
TRBJ1-5	-	TRBV6-5	-	CASMARTAPGPQHF	TGTGCCAGCATGGCCCGGACAGCCCCAGGGCCCCAGCATTTT
TRBJ2-7	TRBD2	TRBV11-2	once	CASTMIAGGLDEQYF	TGTGCCAGCACCATGATAGCGGGAGGACTGGACGAGCAGTACTTC
TRBJ2-5	-	TRBV7-3	-	CASSLGQGETQYF	TGTGCCAGCAGCTTAGGCCAGGGCGAGACCCAGTACTTC